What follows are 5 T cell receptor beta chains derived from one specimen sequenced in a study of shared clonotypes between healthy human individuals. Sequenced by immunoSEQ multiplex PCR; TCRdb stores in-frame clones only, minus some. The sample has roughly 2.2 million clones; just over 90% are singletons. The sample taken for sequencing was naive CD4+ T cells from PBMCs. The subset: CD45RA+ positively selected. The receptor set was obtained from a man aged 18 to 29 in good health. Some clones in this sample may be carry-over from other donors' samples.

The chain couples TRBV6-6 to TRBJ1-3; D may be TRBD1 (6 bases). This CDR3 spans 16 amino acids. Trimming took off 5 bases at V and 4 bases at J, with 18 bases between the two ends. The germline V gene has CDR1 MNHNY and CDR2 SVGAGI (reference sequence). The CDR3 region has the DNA TGTGCCAGCAGTCCCCCGGCGGGGGCGAGAGGAAACACCATATATTTT. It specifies CASSPPAGARGNTIYF.

As DNA, the CDR3 is TGCGCCAGCAGCCAAGAAGGTCTCAGGGGAAACACCATATATTTT. This translates into CASSQEGLRGNTIYF. The chain combines TRBV4-1 with TRBJ1-3; D is ambiguous. Trimming removed 0 bases at V and 4 bases at J, with 10 bases between. Germline CDR1 MGHRA, CDR2 YSYEKL. This CDR3 is built from 15 residues.

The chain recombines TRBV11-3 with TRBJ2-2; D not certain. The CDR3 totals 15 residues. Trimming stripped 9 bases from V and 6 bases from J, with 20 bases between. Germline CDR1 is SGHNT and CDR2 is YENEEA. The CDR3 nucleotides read TGTGCCAGACCCAACCCCCTGCGATGGTCCGGGGAGCTGTTTTTT. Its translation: CARPNPLRWSGELFF.

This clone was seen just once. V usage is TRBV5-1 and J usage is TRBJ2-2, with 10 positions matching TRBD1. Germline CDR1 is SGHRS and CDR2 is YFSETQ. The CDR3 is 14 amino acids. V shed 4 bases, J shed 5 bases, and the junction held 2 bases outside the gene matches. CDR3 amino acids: CASSVGQGTGELFF. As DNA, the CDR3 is TGCGCCAGCAGCGTGGGACAGGGGACCGGGGAGCTGTTTTTT.

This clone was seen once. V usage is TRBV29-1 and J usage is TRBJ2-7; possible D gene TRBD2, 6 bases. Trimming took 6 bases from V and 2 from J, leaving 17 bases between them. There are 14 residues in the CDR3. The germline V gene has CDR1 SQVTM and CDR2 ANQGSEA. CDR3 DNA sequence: TGCAGCGTGGCTACTAGCCTTGGCCCCTACGAGCAGTACTTC. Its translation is CSVATSLGPYEQYF.